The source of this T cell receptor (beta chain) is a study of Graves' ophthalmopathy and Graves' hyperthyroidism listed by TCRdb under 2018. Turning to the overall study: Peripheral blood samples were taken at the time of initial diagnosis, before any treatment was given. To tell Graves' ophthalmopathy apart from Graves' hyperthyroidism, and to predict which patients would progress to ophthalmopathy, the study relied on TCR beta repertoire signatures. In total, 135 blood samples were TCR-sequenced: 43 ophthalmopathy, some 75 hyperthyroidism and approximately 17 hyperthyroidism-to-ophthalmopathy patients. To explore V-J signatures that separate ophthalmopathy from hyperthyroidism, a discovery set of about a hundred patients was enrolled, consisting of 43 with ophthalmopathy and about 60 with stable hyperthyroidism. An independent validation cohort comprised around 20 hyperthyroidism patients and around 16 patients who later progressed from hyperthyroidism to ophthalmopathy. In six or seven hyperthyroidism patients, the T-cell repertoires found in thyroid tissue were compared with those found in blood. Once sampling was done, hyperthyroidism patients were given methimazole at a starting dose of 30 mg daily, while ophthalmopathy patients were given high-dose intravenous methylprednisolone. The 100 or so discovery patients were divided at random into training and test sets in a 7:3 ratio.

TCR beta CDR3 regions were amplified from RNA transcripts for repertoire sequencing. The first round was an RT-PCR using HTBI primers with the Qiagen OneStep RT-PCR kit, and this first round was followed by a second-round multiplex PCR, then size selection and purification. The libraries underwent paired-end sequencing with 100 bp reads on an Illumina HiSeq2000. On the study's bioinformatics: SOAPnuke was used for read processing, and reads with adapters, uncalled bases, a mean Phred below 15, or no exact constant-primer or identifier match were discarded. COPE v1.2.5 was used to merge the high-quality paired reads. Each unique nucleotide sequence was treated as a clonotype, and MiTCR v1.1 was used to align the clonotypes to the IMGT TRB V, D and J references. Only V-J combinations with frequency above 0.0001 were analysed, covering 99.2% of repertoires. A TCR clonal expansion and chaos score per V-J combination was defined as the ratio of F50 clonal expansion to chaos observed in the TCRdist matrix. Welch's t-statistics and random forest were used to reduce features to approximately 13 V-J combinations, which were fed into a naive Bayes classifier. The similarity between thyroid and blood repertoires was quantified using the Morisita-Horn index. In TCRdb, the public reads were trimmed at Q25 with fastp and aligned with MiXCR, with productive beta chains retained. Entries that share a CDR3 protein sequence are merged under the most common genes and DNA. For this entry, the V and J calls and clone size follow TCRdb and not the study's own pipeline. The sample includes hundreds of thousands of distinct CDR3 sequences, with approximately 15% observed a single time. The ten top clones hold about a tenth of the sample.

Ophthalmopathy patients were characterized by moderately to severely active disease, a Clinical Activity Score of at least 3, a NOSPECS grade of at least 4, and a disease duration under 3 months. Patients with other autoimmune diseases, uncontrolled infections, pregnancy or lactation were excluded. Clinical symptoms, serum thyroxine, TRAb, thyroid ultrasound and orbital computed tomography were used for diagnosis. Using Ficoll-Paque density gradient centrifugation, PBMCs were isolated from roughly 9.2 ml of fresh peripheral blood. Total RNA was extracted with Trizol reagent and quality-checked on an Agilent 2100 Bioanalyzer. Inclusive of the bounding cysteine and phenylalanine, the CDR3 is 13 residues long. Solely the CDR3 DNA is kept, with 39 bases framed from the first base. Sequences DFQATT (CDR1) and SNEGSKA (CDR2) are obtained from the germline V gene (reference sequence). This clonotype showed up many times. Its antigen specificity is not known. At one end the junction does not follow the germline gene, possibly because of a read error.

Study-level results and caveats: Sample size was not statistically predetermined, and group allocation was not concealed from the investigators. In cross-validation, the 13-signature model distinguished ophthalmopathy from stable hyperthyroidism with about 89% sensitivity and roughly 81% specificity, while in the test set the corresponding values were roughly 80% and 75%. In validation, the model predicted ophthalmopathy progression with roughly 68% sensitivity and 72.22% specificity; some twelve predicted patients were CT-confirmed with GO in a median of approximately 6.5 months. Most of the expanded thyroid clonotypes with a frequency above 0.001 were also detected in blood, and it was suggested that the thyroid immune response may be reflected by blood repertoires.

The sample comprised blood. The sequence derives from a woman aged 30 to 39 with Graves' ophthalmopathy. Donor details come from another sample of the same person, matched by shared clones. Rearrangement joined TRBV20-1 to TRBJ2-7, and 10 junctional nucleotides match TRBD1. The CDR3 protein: CSARTGGRPSLDF. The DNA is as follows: TGCAGTGCTCGGACAGGGGGGCGCCCCAGTTTGGACTTC.